These 9 T cell receptor beta chains originate from one sample sequenced in a study of human T cells and chemical hapten exposure. Time point specified: pre-sensitization, week 0. Treatment given: therapeutic diphenylcyclopropenone sensitization with weekly scalp DPC. TCRdb called the RACE reads again in MiXCR, with one record for every CDR3 protein. The table records about 380,000 distinct CDR3 sequences, 4.5% to 6% of them present only once. This specimen was whole blood, taken in connection with sensitization to the hapten diphenylcyclopropenone (DPC). These receptors all stem from a woman aged 45 to 65 with alopecia areata. Some clones in this sample may be carry-over from other donors' samples.

This clonotype was counted at least ten times. The chain employs TRBV2 and TRBJ1-1; TRBD1 aligns across 7 bases. The CDR3 runs to 13 residues. Germline-derived CDR1 and CDR2 are SNHLY and FYNNEI. J gave up 4 bases and V 11 bases, and 10 bases lay outside the gene matches. CDR3 DNA sequence: TGTGCCGCCAGGGGGGAGGGAGGCACTGAAGCTTTCTTT. Translated: CAARGEGGTEAFF.

This clonotype was seen more than once but under ten times. This sequence joins TRBV29-1 and TRBJ2-7, with no clear D. Trimming took 4 bases from V and 3 from J, leaving 22 bases between them. The CDR3 runs 16 residues. In germline, CDR1 is SQVTM, CDR2 ANQGSEA. In nucleotides, the CDR3 is TGCAGCGTTGGCCCGTATAAAATTGACGGGTACTACGAGCAGTACTTC. Amino acid sequence: CSVGPYKIDGYYEQYF.

This clonotype has just a few counts. This chain connects TRBV14 to TRBJ1-4; the match to TRBD1 covers 7 bases. The trim removed 3 bases at V and 5 bases at J, leaving 6 bases unmatched. Germline V gene data show CDR1 as SGHDN and CDR2 as FVKESK. The CDR3 spans 15 residues. CDR3 in amino acids: CASSQLDRDNEKLFF. The CDR3 DNA reads TGTGCCAGCAGCCAGCTTGACAGGGACAATGAAAAACTGTTTTTT.

In this sample, this clonotype turned up many times. The V call is TRBV27, the J call TRBJ1-2; TRBD1 might be the D (5 bases). The CDR3 loop spans 12 amino acids. Per the germline V gene, CDR1 is MNHEY and CDR2 is SMNVEV (reference sequence). V shed 7 bases and J shed 8 bases, with 14 bases lying between them. CDR3 DNA: TGTGCCAGCAAGGCTCCGGGGCACGGCTACACCTTC. Its translation is CASKAPGHGYTF.

This clonotype was picked up many times. The rearrangement joins TRBV29-1 to TRBJ1-2, with a tentative D call TRBD1 (5 bases). The CDR3 sequence is 12 residues long. CDR1 SQVTM and CDR2 ANQGSEA come from the germline V gene. V was cut by 5 bases and J by 6 bases, with 13 bases left in between. CDR3 bases: TGCAGCGTTCAGATGGGGGAGAATGGCTACACCTTC. This translates into CSVQMGENGYTF.

This clonotype was seen ten or more times. The rearrangement joins TRBV28 to TRBJ1-2; 10 nucleotides line up with TRBD1. The CDR3 is 15 amino acids. Germline loops: CDR1 MDHEN, CDR2 SYDVKM. J gave up 3 bases and V 5 bases, and 6 bases lay outside the gene matches. The CDR3 region has the DNA TGTGCCAGCAGTGCGTCGGACAGGGGGTACTATGGCTACACCTTC. Its translation: CASSASDRGYYGYTF.

This clonotype has ten or more counts. The chain employs TRBV14 and TRBJ2-7; tentative D call: TRBD2 (5 bases). CDR1 SGHDN and CDR2 FVKESK come from the germline V gene. The CDR3 contains 15 residues. V lost 0 bases, J lost 6 bases, and 15 bases lay in between. This CDR3 reads CASSQDGVEGREQYF. The CDR3 coding sequence is TGTGCCAGCAGCCAAGATGGGGTCGAGGGTCGCGAGCAGTACTTC.

The chain couples TRBV7-2 to TRBJ2-7, with 7 bases fitting TRBD2. Germline-derived CDR1 and CDR2 are SGHTA and FQGNSA. Losses at the gene ends were 3 bases for V and 2 bases for J; bases not matched to a gene: 4. The CDR3 spans 14 residues. The DNA for the CDR3 is TGTGCCAGCAGCTTCGGACTAGGGACCTACGAGCAGTACTTC. It encodes CASSFGLGTYEQYF.

V gene TRBV12-3 or TRBV12-4 combines with J gene TRBJ2-1, with D maybe TRBD2 (6 bases). Trimming cost V 9 bases and J 14 bases, with 17 bases left between them. The CDR3 totals 11 residues. CDR3 coding DNA: TGTGCCAGTGCGACCGGGACTCAGGAGTTCTTC. Its translation is CASATGTQEFF.